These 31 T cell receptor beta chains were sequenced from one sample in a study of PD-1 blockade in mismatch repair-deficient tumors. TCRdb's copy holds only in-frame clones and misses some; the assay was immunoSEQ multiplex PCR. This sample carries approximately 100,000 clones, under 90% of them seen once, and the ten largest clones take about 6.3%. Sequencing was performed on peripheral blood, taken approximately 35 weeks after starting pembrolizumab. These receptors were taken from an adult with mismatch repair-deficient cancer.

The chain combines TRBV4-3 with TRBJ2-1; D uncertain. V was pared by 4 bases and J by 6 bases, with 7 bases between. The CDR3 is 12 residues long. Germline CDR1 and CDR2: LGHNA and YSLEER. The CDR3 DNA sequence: TGCGCCAGCAGCCCGAGCCGCAATGAGCAGTTCTTC. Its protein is CASSPSRNEQFF.

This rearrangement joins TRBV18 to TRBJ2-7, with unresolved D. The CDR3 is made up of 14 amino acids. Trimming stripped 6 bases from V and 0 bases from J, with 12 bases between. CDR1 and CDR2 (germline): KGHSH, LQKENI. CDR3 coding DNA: TGTGCCAGCTCCCCCAGCGAGTTCTCCTACGAGCAGTACTTC. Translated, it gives CASSPSEFSYEQYF.

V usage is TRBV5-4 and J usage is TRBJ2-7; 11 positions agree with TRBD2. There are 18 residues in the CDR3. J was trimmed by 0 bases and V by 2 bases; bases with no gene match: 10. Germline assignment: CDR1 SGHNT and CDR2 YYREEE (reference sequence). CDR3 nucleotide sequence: TGTGCCAGCAGCTTTGGGGGCGGACTAGCGGGTAGCTCCTACGAGCAGTACTTC. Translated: CASSFGGGLAGSSYEQYF.

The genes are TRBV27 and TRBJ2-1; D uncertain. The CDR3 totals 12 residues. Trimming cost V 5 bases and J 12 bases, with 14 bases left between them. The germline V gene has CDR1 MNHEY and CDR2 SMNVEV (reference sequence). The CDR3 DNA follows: TGTGCCAGCAGTAAGACCCCCATTCGGCAGTTCTTC. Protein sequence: CASSKTPIRQFF.

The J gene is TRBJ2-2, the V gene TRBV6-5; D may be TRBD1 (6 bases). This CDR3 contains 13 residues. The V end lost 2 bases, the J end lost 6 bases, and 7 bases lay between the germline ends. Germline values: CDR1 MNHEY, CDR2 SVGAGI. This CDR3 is CASSYGTSGELFF. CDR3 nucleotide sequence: TGTGCCAGCAGTTACGGGACATCCGGGGAGCTGTTTTTT.

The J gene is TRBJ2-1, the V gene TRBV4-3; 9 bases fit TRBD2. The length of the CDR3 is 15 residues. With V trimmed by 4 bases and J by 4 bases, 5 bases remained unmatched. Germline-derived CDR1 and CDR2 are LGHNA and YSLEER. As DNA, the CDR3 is TGCGCCAGCAGCCTACGACTAGCGGAATACAATGAGCAGTTCTTC. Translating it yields CASSLRLAEYNEQFF.

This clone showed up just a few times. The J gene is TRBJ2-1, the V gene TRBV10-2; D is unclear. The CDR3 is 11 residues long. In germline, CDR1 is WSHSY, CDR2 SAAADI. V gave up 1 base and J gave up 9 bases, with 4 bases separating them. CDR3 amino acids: CASSELGEQFF. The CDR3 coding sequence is TGCGCCAGCAGTGAGTTAGGTGAGCAGTTCTTC.

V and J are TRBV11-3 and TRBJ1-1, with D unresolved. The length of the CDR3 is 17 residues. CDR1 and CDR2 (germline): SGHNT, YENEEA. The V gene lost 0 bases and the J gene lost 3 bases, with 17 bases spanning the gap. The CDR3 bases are TGTGCCAGCAGCTTAGATCGGGTCGGATCCACAGACACTGAAGCTTTCTTT. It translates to CASSLDRVGSTDTEAFF.

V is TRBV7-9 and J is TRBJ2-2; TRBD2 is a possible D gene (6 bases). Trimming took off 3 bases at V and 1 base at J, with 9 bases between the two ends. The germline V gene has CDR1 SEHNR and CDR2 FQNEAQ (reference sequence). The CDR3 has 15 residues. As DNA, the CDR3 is TGTGCCAGCAGCTTCCTCGGGGGGAACACCGGGGAGCTGTTTTTT. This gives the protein CASSFLGGNTGELFF. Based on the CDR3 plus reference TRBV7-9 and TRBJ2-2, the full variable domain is DTGVSQNPRHKITKRGQNVTFRCDPISEHNRLYWYRQTLGQGPEFLTYFQNEAQLEKSRLLSDRFSAERPKGSFSTLEIQRTEQGDSAMYLCASSFLGGNTGELFFGEGSRLTVL.

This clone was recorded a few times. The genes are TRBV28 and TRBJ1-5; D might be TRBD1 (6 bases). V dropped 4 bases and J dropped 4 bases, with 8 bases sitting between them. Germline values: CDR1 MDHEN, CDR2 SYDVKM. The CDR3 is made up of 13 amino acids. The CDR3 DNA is TGTGCCAGCAGTTACAGGGAGAATCAGCCCCAGCATTTT. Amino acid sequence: CASSYRENQPQHF. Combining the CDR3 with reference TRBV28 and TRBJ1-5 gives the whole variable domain DVKVTQSSRYLVKRTGEKVFLECVQDMDHENMFWYRQDPGLGLRLIYFSYDVKMKEKGDIPEGYSVSREKKERFSLILESASTNQTSMYLCASSYRENQPQHFGDGTRLSIL.

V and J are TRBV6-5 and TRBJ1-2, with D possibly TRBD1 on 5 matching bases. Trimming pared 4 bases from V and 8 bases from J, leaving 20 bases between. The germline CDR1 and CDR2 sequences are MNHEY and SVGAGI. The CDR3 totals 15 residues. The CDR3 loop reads CASSLGRGAGKGYTF. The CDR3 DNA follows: TGTGCCAGCAGTTTGGGGCGAGGGGCAGGGAAAGGCTACACCTTC.

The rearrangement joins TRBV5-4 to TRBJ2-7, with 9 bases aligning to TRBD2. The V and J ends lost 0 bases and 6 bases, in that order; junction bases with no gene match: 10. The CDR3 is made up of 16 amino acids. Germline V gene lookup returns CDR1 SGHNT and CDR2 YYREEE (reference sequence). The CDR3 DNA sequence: TGTGCCAGCAGCTTGGGACAACCGGGACTAGCACCCGAGCAGTACTTC. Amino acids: CASSLGQPGLAPEQYF.

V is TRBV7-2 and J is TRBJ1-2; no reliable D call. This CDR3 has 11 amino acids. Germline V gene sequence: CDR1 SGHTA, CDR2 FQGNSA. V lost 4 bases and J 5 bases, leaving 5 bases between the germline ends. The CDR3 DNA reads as TGTGCCAGCAGCTCCGCTTATGGCTACACCTTC. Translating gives CASSSAYGYTF.

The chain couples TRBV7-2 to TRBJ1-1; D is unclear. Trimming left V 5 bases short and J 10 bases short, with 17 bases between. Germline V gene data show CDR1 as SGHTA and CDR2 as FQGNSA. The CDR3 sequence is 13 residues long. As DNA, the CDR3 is TGTGCCAGCAGCCCGGGCAGCTCCCGGGGAGCTTTCTTT. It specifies CASSPGSSRGAFF.

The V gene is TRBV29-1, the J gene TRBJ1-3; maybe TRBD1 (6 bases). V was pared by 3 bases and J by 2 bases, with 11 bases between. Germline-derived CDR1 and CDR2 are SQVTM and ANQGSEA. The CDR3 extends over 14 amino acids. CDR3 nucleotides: TGCAGCGTTGAGGGGGGGGGCCCTGGAAACACCATATATTTT. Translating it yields CSVEGGGPGNTIYF.

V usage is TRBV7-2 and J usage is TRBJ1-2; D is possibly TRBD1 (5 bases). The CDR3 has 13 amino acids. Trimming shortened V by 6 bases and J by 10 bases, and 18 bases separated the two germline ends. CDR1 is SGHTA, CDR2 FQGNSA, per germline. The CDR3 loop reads CASSAGTGSPYTF. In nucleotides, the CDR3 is TGTGCCAGCAGTGCCGGGACTGGGTCTCCCTACACCTTC. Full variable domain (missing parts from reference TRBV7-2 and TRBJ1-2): GAGVSQSPSNKVTEKGKDVELRCDPISGHTALYWYRQSLGQGLEFLIYFQGNSAPDKSGLPSDRFSAERTGGSVSTLTIQRTQQEDSAVYLCASSAGTGSPYTFGSGTRLTVV.

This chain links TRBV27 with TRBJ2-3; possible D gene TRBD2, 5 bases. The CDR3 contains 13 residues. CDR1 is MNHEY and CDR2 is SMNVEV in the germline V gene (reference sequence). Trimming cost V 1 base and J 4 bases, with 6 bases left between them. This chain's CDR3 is CASSLWGADTQYF. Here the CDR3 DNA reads TGTGCCAGCAGTTTATGGGGAGCAGATACGCAGTATTTT.

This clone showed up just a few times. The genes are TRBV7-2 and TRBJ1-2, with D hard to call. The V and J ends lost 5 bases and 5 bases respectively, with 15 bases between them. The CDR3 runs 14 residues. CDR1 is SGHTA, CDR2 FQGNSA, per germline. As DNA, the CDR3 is TGTGCCAGCAGCGAAAGCCCCGCGGAGTATGGCTACACCTTC. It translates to CASSESPAEYGYTF.

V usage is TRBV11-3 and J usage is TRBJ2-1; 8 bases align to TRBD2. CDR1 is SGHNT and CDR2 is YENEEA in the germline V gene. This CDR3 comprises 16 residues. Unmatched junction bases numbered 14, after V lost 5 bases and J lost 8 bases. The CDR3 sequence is CASSRAGGTSKDEQFF. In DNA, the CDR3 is TGTGCCAGCAGCCGAGCCGGCGGGACTAGTAAAGATGAGCAGTTCTTC.

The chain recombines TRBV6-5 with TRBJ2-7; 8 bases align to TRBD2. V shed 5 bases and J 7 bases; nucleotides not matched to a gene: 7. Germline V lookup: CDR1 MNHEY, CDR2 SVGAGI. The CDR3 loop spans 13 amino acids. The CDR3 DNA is TGTGCCAGCAGTCTGGGACTAGTAGATGAGCAGTACTTC. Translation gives CASSLGLVDEQYF.

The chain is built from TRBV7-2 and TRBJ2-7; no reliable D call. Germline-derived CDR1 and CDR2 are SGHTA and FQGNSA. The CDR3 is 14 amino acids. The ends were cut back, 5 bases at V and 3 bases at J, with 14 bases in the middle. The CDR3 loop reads CASSPSNTFYEQYF. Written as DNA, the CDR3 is TGTGCCAGCAGCCCAAGTAACACCTTCTACGAGCAGTACTTC.

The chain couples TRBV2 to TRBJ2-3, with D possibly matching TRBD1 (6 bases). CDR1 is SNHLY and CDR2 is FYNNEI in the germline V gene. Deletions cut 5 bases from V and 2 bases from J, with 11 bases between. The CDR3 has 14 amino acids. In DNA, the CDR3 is TGTGCCAGCAGTCCGGACAGAAACACAGATACGCAGTATTTT. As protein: CASSPDRNTDTQYF. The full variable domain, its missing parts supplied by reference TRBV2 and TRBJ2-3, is EPEVTQTPSHQVTQMGQEVILRCVPISNHLYFYWYRQILGQKVEFLVSFYNNEISEKSEIFDDQFSVERPDGSNFTLKIRSTKLEDSAMYFCASSPDRNTDTQYFGPGTRLTVL.

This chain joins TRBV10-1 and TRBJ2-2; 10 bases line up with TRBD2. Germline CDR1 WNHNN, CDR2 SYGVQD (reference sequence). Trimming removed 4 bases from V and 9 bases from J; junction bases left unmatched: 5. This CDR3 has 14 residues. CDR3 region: CASSASSGSWELFF. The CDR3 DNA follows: TGCGCCAGCAGTGCTTCTAGCGGGAGCTGGGAGCTGTTTTTT.

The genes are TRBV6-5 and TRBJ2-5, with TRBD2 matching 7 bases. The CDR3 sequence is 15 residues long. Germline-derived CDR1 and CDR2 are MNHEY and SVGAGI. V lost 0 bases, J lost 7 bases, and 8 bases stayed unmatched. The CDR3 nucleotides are TGTGCCAGCAGTTACTCGGCTAGCGGCCTAAGGACCCAGTACTTC. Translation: CASSYSASGLRTQYF.

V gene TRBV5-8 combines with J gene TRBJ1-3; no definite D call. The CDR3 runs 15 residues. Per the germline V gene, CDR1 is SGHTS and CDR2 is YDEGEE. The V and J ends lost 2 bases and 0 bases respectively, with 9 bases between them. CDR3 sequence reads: CASSFNMGSGNTIYF. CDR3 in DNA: TGTGCCAGCAGCTTCAACATGGGCTCTGGAAACACCATATATTTT.

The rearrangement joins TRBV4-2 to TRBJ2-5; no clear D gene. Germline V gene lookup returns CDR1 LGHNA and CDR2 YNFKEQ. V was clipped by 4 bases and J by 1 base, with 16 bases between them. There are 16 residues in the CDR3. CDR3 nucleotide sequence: TGTGCCAGCAGCCCGGTGTTCGGCGGCGGCCAAGAGACCCAGTACTTC. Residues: CASSPVFGGGQETQYF.

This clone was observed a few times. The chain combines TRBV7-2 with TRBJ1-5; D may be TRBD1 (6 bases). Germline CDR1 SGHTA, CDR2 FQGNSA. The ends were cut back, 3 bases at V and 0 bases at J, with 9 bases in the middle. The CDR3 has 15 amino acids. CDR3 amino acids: CASSFGQNSNQPQHF. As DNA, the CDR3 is TGTGCCAGCAGCTTCGGACAGAATAGCAATCAGCCCCAGCATTTT. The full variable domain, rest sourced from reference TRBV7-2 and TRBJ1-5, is GAGVSQSPSNKVTEKGKDVELRCDPISGHTALYWYRQSLGQGLEFLIYFQGNSAPDKSGLPSDRFSAERTGGSVSTLTIQRTQQEDSAVYLCASSFGQNSNQPQHFGDGTRLSIL.

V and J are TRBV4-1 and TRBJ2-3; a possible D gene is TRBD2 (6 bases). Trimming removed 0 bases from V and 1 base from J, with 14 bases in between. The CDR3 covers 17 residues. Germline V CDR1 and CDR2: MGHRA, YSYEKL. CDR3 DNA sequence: TGCGCCAGCAGCCAAGATTTCCGGGAGCCGGGCACAGATACGCAGTATTTT. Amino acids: CASSQDFREPGTDTQYF.

The CDR3 is CASSLWGSSRTDTQYF. The CDR3 nucleotides are TGTGCCAGCAGCTTGTGGGGATCATCTCGCACAGATACGCAGTATTTT. The chain joins TRBV5-8 to TRBJ2-3, with no clear D. Deletions cut 1 base from V and 1 base from J, with 13 bases between. The CDR3 is 16 residues long. Germline CDR1 SGHTS, CDR2 YDEGEE.

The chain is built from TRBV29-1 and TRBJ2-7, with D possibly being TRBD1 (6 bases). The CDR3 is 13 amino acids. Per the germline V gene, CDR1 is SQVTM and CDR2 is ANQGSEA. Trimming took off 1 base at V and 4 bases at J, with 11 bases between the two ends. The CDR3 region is CSVEGRDNYEQYF. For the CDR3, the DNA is TGCAGCGTTGAAGGTCGGGACAATTACGAGCAGTACTTC.

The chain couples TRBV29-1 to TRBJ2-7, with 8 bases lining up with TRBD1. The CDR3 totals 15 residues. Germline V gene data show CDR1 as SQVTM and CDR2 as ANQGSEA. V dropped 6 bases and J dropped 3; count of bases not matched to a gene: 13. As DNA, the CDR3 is TGCAGCGTGAAAGAGGGTACAGGGGGAAACTACGAGCAGTACTTC. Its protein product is CSVKEGTGGNYEQYF.